The clone carrying this T cell receptor beta chain was observed many times. Its specificity is not known. CDR3 length equals 14 residues. V lost 1 base, J lost 4 bases, and 10 bases lay in between. The data are from a study of T cells in Graves' hyperthyroidism and ophthalmopathy. Amplification targeted TCR beta CDR3 regions from RNA transcripts. A first-round RT-PCR of the TCR CDR3 used the HTBI primer set. TCRdb re-called the multiplex PCR reads with MiXCR, one entry per CDR3 protein. The sample has about 460,000 distinct CDR3 sequences, roughly 23% seen once. From more than 9.5 ml of fresh peripheral blood, PBMCs were isolated. General study findings and limits: A model of 13 V-J pairs discriminated ophthalmopathy from stable hyperthyroidism. In blood, most of the thyroid clonotypes expanded above 0.001 were also present. The model made its ophthalmopathy prediction, and onset followed a median approximately six months later.

The V gene is TRBV12-3 or TRBV12-4, the J gene TRBJ1-2; D unresolved. The sequenced sample was blood. This clonotype was obtained from a woman between 65 and 79 years old with Graves' ophthalmopathy. The CDR3 coding sequence is TGTGCCAGCAGTTTAGTCGGGGTTAGCTATGGCTACACCTTC. Its protein product is CASSLVGVSYGYTF.